The 8 T cell receptor beta chains reported below all come from one sample, sequenced in a study of cytomegalovirus exposure and HLA in healthy donors. PCR employed 60 Vbeta and 13 Jbeta primers. Clones were read by immunoSEQ multiplex PCR, and TCRdb kept only the in-frame ones, dropping some. The repertoire consists of about 190,000 clones, with 70% to 75% occurring once and the leading ten covering about 5%. Material for sequencing was PBMCs. The source of these receptors is a man aged 25-45 years in good health and CMV-seropositive.

The V call is TRBV6-5, the J call TRBJ1-2; maybe TRBD1 (6 bases). In germline, CDR1 is MNHEY, CDR2 SVGAGI. V was clipped by 2 bases and J by 4 bases, with 8 bases between them. The CDR3 loop spans 13 amino acids. The CDR3 region has the DNA TGTGCCAGCAGTTACGGCAGGGGCTATGGCTACACCTTC. Its translation: CASSYGRGYGYTF.

The chain is built from TRBV4-3 and TRBJ2-7, with a possible D match to TRBD1 (6 bases). This CDR3 contains 13 residues. Germline CDR1 reads LGHNA; CDR2 reads YSLEER. Trimming took 4 bases from V and 1 from J, leaving 8 bases between them. The CDR3 DNA reads as TGCGCCAGCAGCCCCCAGGGGTCCTACGAGCAGTACTTC. Translated, it gives CASSPQGSYEQYF.

The chain recombines TRBV4-3 with TRBJ2-5; no reliable D call. The J call may be faulty, since TRBJ2-7 better matches the DNA end. The germline V gene encodes CDR1 LGHNA and CDR2 YSLEER. This CDR3 has 15 residues. The CDR3 reads CASSQEDGQPYEQYF. The DNA for the CDR3 is TGCGCCAGCAGCCAAGAGGATGGGCAGCCATACGAGCAGTACTTC.

V and J are TRBV4-3 and TRBJ2-3; 7 bases are a match to TRBD1. Germline V CDR1 and CDR2: LGHNA, YSLEER. With V trimmed by 1 base and J by 2 bases, 6 bases remained unmatched. The CDR3 is made up of 16 amino acids. For the CDR3, the DNA is TGCGCCAGCAGCCAAGTAAACAGGGGAGACACAGATACGCAGTATTTT. Its protein is CASSQVNRGDTDTQYF.

This clone has a handful of counts. This chain links TRBV18 with TRBJ2-1; 14 positions agree with TRBD2. This CDR3 region has 17 residues. The germline V gene encodes CDR1 KGHSH and CDR2 LQKENI. V shed 0 bases and J 5 bases; nucleotides not matched to a gene: 3. As DNA, the CDR3 is TGTGCCAGCTCACCACCGACTAGCGGGAGGGTCAACAATGAGCAGTTCTTC. This codes for CASSPPTSGRVNNEQFF.

The chain joins TRBV13 to TRBJ2-5; a possible D gene is TRBD1 (5 bases). V was cut by 3 bases and J by 4 bases, with 12 bases left in between. The CDR3 length is 14 residues. Germline CDR1 is PRHDT and CDR2 is FYEKMQ (reference sequence). The DNA of the CDR3 is TGTGCCAGCAGCTTGACAGCAAAATCAGAGACCCAGTACTTC. Protein product: CASSLTAKSETQYF.

Details on this clone: Sequence at one end of the junction differs from germline and may be a read error. The chain recombines TRBV7-7 with TRBJ2-5, with TRBD2 matching 7 bases. The CDR3 runs to 16 residues. Germline V gives CDR1 SSHAT, CDR2 FNYEAQ (reference sequence). Here the CDR3 DNA reads TGTGCTAGCAGCTTTGGGGGGGGAGATCCACAAGAGACCCAGTACTTC. Residues: CASSFGGGDPQETQYF.

V usage is TRBV28 and J usage is TRBJ2-7; D perhaps matches TRBD2 (7 bases). Germline CDR1 and CDR2: MDHEN and SYDVKM. The CDR3 contains 13 residues. V lost 7 bases and J 4 bases, leaving 14 bases between the germline ends. The CDR3 DNA reads TGTGCCAGCACCCTGGGAGGGGGATACGAGCAGTACTTC. As protein: CASTLGGGYEQYF.